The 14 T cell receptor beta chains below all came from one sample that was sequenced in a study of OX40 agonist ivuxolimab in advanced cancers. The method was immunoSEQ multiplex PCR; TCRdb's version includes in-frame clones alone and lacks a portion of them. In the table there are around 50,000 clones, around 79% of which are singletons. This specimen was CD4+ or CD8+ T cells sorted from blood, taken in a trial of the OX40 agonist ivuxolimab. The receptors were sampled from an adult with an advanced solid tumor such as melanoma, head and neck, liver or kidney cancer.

The CDR3 region is CASKTGTALSDEQYF. Here the CDR3 DNA reads TGTGCCAGCAAAACCGGGACCGCTCTTTCCGACGAGCAGTACTTC. The genes are TRBV6-1 and TRBJ2-7; TRBD1 or TRBD2 may be the D gene (5 bases each). Germline lookup yields CDR1 MNHNS and CDR2 SASEGT. Trimming shortened V by 7 bases and J by 5 bases, and 21 bases separated the two germline ends. The CDR3 has 15 amino acids.

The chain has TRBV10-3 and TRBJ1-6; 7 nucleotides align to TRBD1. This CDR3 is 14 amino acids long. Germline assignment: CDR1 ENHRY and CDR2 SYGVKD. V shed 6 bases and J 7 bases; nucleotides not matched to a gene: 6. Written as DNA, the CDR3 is TGTGCCATCAGGGGGACAGTGCCGAATTCACCCCTCCACTTT. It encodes CAIRGTVPNSPLHF.

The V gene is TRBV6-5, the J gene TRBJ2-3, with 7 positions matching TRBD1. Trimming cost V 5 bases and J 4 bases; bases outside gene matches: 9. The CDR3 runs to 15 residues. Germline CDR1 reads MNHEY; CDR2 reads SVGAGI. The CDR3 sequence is CASSHKDRRADTQYF. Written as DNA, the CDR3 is TGTGCCAGCAGTCACAAGGACAGGCGCGCAGATACGCAGTATTTT.

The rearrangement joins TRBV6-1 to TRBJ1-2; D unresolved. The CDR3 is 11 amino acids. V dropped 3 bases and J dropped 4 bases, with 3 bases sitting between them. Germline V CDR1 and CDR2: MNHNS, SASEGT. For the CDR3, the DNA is TGTGCCAGCAGTGACAGCTATGGCTACACCTTC. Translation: CASSDSYGYTF.

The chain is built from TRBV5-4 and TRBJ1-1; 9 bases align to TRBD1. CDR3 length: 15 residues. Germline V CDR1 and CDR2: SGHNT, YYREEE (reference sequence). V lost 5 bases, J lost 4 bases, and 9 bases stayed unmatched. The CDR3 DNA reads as TGTGCCAGCAGTTTACAGGGGGCGGAACTCACTGAAGCTTTCTTT. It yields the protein CASSLQGAELTEAFF.

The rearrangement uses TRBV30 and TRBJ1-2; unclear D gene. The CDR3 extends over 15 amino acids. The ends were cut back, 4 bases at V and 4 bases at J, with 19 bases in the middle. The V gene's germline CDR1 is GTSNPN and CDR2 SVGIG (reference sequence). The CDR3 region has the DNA TGTGCCTGGAACCCCGGGAACCCTTTTACCTATGGCTACACCTTC. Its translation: CAWNPGNPFTYGYTF.

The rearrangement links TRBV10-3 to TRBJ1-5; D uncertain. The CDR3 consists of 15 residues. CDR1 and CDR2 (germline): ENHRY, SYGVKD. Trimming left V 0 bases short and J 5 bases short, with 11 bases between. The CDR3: CAISESGIKDQPQHF. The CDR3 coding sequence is TGTGCCATCAGTGAGTCAGGGATTAAGGATCAGCCCCAGCATTTT.

The CDR3 DNA reads as TGTGCCAGCAGTGCCGCACAAGGGTATGAGCAGTTCTTC. Translating it yields CASSAAQGYEQFF. The chain uses TRBV6-4 and TRBJ2-1; no definite D call. Trimming removed 4 bases at V and 8 bases at J, with 12 bases between. The CDR3 covers 13 residues. Germline V CDR1 and CDR2: MRHNA, SNTAGT.

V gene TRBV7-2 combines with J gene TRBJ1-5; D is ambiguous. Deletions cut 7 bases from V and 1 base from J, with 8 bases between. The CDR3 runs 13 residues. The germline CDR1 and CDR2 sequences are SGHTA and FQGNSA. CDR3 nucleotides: TGTGCCAGCACCGAATCGAGCAATCAGCCCCAGCATTTT. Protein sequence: CASTESSNQPQHF.

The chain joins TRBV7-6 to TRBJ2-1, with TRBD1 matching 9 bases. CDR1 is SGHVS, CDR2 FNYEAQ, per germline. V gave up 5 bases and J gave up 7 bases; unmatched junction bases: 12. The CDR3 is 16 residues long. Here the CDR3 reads CASSPWTGEVINEQFF. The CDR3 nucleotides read TGTGCCAGCAGCCCGTGGACAGGGGAAGTGATAAATGAGCAGTTCTTC.

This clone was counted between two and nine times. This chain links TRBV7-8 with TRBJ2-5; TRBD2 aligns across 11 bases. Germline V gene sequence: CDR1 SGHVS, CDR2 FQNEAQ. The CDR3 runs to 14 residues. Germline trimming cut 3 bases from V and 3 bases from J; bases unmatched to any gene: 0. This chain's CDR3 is CASSFSGREETQYF. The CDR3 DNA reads TGTGCCAGCAGCTTTAGCGGGAGGGAAGAGACCCAGTACTTC.

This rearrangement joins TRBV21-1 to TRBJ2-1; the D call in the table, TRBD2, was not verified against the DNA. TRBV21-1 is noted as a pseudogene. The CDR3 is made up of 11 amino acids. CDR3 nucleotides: TGTGCCAGCAGAATTACCGGGGATCAGTTCTTC. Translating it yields CASRITGDQFF.

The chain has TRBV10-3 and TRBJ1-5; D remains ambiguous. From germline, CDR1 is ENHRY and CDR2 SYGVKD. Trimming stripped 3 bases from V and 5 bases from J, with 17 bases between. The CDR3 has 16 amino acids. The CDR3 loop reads CAISDPNPGRHQPQHF. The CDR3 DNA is TGTGCCATCAGTGACCCCAATCCGGGTCGTCATCAGCCCCAGCATTTT.

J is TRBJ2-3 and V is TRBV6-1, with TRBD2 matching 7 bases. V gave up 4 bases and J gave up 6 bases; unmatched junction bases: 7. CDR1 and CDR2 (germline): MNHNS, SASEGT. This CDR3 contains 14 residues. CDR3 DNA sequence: TGTGCCAGCAGTGCGACTAGCCTTATGGATACGCAGTATTTT. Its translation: CASSATSLMDTQYF.